A single sample is the source of the 20 T cell receptor beta chains below, sequenced in a study of blood T cell repertoires in COVID-19 (dated by TCRdb to the early 2020s). The library was made by the immunoSEQ multiplex PCR assay. Here the immuneACCESS table is served through TCRdb, limited to in-frame sequences with V and J called. Missing clones are a known gap in these copies; in checked studies unresolved V genes cover under half, and the rest lacks a known reason. The sample contains about 230,000 clones, 84% of them found a single time. Of the sample, approximately 1.8% falls within the top ten clones. Sequenced sample: PBMCs or T cells enriched from blood (not recorded which). Every receptor here comes from a man aged 55 to 70 who had recovered from COVID-19.

The V and J genes are TRBV5-1 and TRBJ2-7; D is possibly TRBD1 (5 bases). The V end was cut by 1 base, the J end by 2 bases, with 10 bases between. The CDR3 is 14 residues long. Germline V gives CDR1 SGHRS, CDR2 YFSETQ. CDR3 nucleotides: TGCGCCAGCAGCTTGTTGACAGACCCCTACGAGCAGTACTTC. Amino acids: CASSLLTDPYEQYF.

The CDR3 DNA sequence: TGTGCCAGCAGTTATATCCGGACAGCTGAAGCTTTCTTT. It encodes CASSYIRTAEAFF. The chain couples TRBV6-2 or TRBV6-3 to TRBJ1-1; tentatively, D is TRBD1 (6 bases). The CDR3 is 13 amino acids. Germline loops: CDR1 MNHEY, CDR2 SVGEGT. V was pared by 3 bases and J by 6 bases, with 11 bases between.

V and J are TRBV7-2 and TRBJ1-3; 8 bases are a match to TRBD1. J was trimmed by 0 bases and V by 1 base; bases with no gene match: 11. Per the germline V gene, CDR1 is SGHTA and CDR2 is FQGNSA. The CDR3 consists of 19 residues. The chain's CDR3 is CASSLGGQGPPSSGNTIYF. DNA of the CDR3: TGTGCCAGCAGCTTAGGTGGACAGGGACCACCAAGCTCTGGAAACACCATATATTTT.

V gene TRBV2 combines with J gene TRBJ2-3; 9 nucleotides match TRBD2. The CDR3 is made up of 15 amino acids. Trimming took 1 base from V and 6 from J; bases not matched to a gene: 5. Germline V lookup: CDR1 SNHLY, CDR2 FYNNEI. The CDR3 protein is CASSEEAGGLDTQYF. CDR3 bases: TGTGCCAGCAGTGAAGAGGCGGGGGGGCTCGATACGCAGTATTTT.

This clone appeared a single time. The V call is TRBV7-2, the J call TRBJ2-7, with D possibly being TRBD1 (6 bases). Germline V gene sequence: CDR1 SGHTA, CDR2 FQGNSA. Between the trimmed V and J ends, which lost 1 base and 6 bases, there was a span of 10 bases. The CDR3 totals 13 residues. Here the CDR3 DNA reads TGTGCCAGCAGCTTAGGGGGGCCCAGCGAGCAGTACTTC. Protein sequence: CASSLGGPSEQYF.

The chain carries TRBV7-9 and TRBJ2-3; D remains ambiguous. The germline V and J ends were trimmed by 2 bases and 2 bases, with 14 bases remaining between them. The germline V gene has CDR1 SEHNR and CDR2 FQNEAQ (reference sequence). This CDR3 is built from 16 residues. DNA of the CDR3: TGTGCCAGCAGCTTATTACCCGCGGCTTACACAGATACGCAGTATTTT. Translating it yields CASSLLPAAYTDTQYF.

V usage is TRBV5-1 and J usage is TRBJ1-2; TRBD1 might be the D (6 bases). In germline, CDR1 is SGHRS, CDR2 YFSETQ. V shed 2 bases and J shed 7 bases, with 18 bases lying between them. The CDR3 spans 15 residues. DNA for the CDR3: TGCGCCAGCAGCTTAACAGGGATTGGGGTATCTGGCTACACCTTC. Its translation: CASSLTGIGVSGYTF.

V and J are TRBV6-1 and TRBJ2-7; D is unresolved. Deletions cut 2 bases from V and 0 bases from J, with 8 bases between. Germline loops: CDR1 MNHNS, CDR2 SASEGT. This CDR3 has 14 residues. CDR3 residues: CASSEQYSSYEQYF. CDR3 nucleotide sequence: TGTGCCAGCAGTGAACAATACAGCTCCTACGAGCAGTACTTC.

The CDR3 DNA is TGTGCCAGCAGTCCCCAGCGGGGGGCCTACGAGCAGTACTTC. Amino acid sequence: CASSPQRGAYEQYF. The gene calls are TRBV6-5 and TRBJ2-7, with TRBD2 matching over 9 bases. V lost 5 bases, J lost 2 bases, and 4 bases stayed unmatched. The CDR3 is 14 amino acids. CDR1 is MNHEY and CDR2 is SVGAGI in the germline V gene.

The chain links TRBV5-6 to TRBJ2-7; TRBD1 matches at 7 bases. The CDR3 is made up of 15 amino acids. CDR1 is SGHDT and CDR2 is YYEEEE in the germline V gene. Trimming cost V 2 bases and J 2 bases; bases outside gene matches: 7. The CDR3 here is CASSFQGVRAYEQYF. Here the CDR3 DNA reads TGTGCCAGCAGCTTTCAGGGGGTACGAGCCTACGAGCAGTACTTC.

The chain couples TRBV2 to TRBJ2-2, with TRBD2 as a possible D gene (5 bases). Germline CDR1 SNHLY, CDR2 FYNNEI. The CDR3 runs 14 residues. V lost 7 bases to trimming and J lost 2 bases, with 11 bases between them. The CDR3 spells CASKRAANTGELFF. In DNA, the CDR3 is TGTGCCAGCAAGAGAGCGGCAAACACCGGGGAGCTGTTTTTT.

This chain joins TRBV11-2 and TRBJ1-2, with D uncertain. Germline CDR1 and CDR2: SGHAT and FQNNGV. V gave up 4 bases and J gave up 7 bases, with 13 bases separating them. This CDR3 spans 13 amino acids. The CDR3: CASSSDPSGGYTF. The CDR3 nucleotides are TGTGCCAGCAGCTCCGACCCATCGGGTGGCTACACCTTC.

The chain carries TRBV6-2 or TRBV6-3 and TRBJ2-4; 9 bases agree with TRBD1. The CDR3 has 18 amino acids. V lost 2 bases to trimming and J lost 1 base; unmatched junction nucleotides: 9. CDR1 and CDR2 from the germline V gene are MNHEY and SVGEGT. The chain's CDR3 is CASSYRPRTGDAKNIQYF. As DNA, the CDR3 is TGTGCCAGCAGTTACAGGCCCCGGACAGGGGATGCCAAAAACATTCAGTACTTC.

J is TRBJ2-7 and V is TRBV6-5, with 7 positions matching TRBD1. V shed 2 bases, J shed 5 bases, and the junction held 3 bases outside the gene matches. Looked up from germline, CDR1 is MNHEY and CDR2 is SVGAGI. There are 13 residues in the CDR3. The CDR3 DNA follows: TGTGCCAGCAGTTACCCCCAGGGGGACGAGCAGTACTTC. Translated: CASSYPQGDEQYF.

The chain recombines TRBV19 with TRBJ2-6, with D maybe TRBD2 (6 bases). Deletions cut 7 bases from V and 2 bases from J, with 15 bases between. The CDR3 length is 16 residues. CDR1 is LNHDA and CDR2 is SQIVND in the germline V gene (reference sequence). The CDR3 bases are TGTGCCAGTACGCAGTTCGGGAGTCCTGGGGCCAACGTCCTGACTTTC. Residues: CASTQFGSPGANVLTF.

J is TRBJ2-3 and V is TRBV4-1; 8 bases are a match to TRBD2. The CDR3 spans 16 residues. Germline CDR1 reads MGHRA; CDR2 reads YSYEKL. J gave up 5 bases and V 1 base, and 8 bases lay outside the gene matches. CDR3 DNA: TGCGCCAGCAGCCAAGTCGTTAGCGGGGCAGTAGATACGCAGTATTTT. Translated: CASSQVVSGAVDTQYF.

This chain connects TRBV18 to TRBJ2-1; 7 nucleotides align to TRBD2. The CDR3 sequence is 16 residues long. J was trimmed by 5 bases and V by 1 base; bases with no gene match: 8. Germline CDR1 reads KGHSH; CDR2 reads LQKENI. CDR3 sequence (DNA): TGTGCCAGCTCACCACGACTGAGCGGGGACCACAATGAGCAGTTCTTC. As protein: CASSPRLSGDHNEQFF.

The V and J genes are TRBV5-1 and TRBJ1-4; perhaps TRBD1 as D (6 bases). The CDR3 extends over 16 amino acids. Germline CDR1 reads SGHRS; CDR2 reads YFSETQ. V lost 0 bases, J lost 0 bases, and 9 bases lay in between. The CDR3 DNA reads as TGCGCCAGCAGCTTGGGGACAGTTACAACTAATGAAAAACTGTTTTTT. Translated, it gives CASSLGTVTTNEKLFF.

This clone was seen just once. The chain is built from TRBV5-6 and TRBJ1-3, with D unresolved. V was pared by 0 bases and J by 2 bases, with 9 bases between. Germline V gives CDR1 SGHDT, CDR2 YYEEEE. This CDR3 is built from 15 residues. The chain's CDR3 is CASSLAFEPGNTIYF. CDR3 in DNA: TGTGCCAGCAGCTTGGCCTTCGAGCCTGGAAACACCATATATTTT.

The V gene is TRBV29-1, the J gene TRBJ2-7, with 7 bases fitting TRBD2. V lost 5 bases and J lost 3; bases outside the gene matches: 10. The CDR3 consists of 14 residues. Germline assignment: CDR1 SQVTM and CDR2 ANQGSEA. The CDR3 nucleotides read TGCAGCGTTCTCACCAGCGGGGCGCACTACGAGCAGTACTTC. Its protein product is CSVLTSGAHYEQYF.